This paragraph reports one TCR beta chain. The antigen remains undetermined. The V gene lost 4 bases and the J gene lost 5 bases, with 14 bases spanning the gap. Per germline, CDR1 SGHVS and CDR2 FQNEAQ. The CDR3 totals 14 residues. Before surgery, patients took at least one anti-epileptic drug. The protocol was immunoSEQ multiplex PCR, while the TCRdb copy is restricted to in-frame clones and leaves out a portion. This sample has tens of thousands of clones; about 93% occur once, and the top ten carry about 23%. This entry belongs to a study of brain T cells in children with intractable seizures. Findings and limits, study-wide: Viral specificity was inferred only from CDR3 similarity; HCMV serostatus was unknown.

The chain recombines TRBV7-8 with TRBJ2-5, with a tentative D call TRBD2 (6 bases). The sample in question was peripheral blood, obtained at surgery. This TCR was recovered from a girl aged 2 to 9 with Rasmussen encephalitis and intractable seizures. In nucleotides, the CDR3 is TGTGCCAGCAGCTCCAGGAGGGACCGGGAGACCCAGTACTTC. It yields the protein CASSSRRDRETQYF.